One sample yielded the 24 T cell receptor beta chains listed below, sequenced in a study of CD8+ T cells in alopecia areata. This sample's treatment: oral pan-JAK inhibitor, 5-10 mg twice daily. TCR sequencing used cDNA made by reverse transcription of extracted RNA. The data were produced by immunoSEQ multiplex PCR, yet TCRdb's version contains in-frame clones alone and is incomplete. In the table there are 150,000 to 200,000 clones, about 55% of which are singletons. This specimen was CD8+ T cells sorted from blood, taken at week 24, from a patient treated with tofacitinib. The receptors were gathered from a human donor with alopecia areata.

The V and J genes are TRBV15 and TRBJ1-4, with D tentatively TRBD1 (6 bases). The germline V and J ends were trimmed by 1 base and 1 base, with 13 bases remaining between them. Per germline, CDR1 LNHNV and CDR2 YYDKDF (reference sequence). This CDR3 comprises 17 residues. The CDR3 loop reads CATSRGAGVKTNEKLFF. The DNA of the CDR3 is TGTGCCACCAGCAGAGGGGCAGGGGTGAAAACTAATGAAAAACTGTTTTTT.

This chain joins TRBV30 and TRBJ2-1, with 11 bases matching TRBD2. Losses at the gene ends were 2 bases for V and 6 bases for J; bases not matched to a gene: 3. CDR3 length equals 14 residues. Germline V gene lookup returns CDR1 GTSNPN and CDR2 SVGIG (reference sequence). CDR3 nucleotide sequence: TGTGCCTGGAGTAGGACTAGCGGGCGCAATGAGCAGTTCTTC. This translates into CAWSRTSGRNEQFF.

The chain links TRBV29-1 to TRBJ2-1; the match to TRBD2 covers 7 bases. The ends lost 1 base at V and 1 base at J; junction bases unmatched: 10. This CDR3 has 17 residues. Germline V CDR1 and CDR2: SQVTM, ANQGSEA. CDR3 amino acids: CSVEGSVAGGSYNEQFF. CDR3 bases: TGCAGCGTTGAAGGTTCGGTAGCGGGTGGTTCCTACAATGAGCAGTTCTTC.

The J gene is TRBJ1-1, the V gene TRBV13; TRBD1 matches at 9 bases. There are 15 residues in the CDR3. V dropped 6 bases and J dropped 6; count of bases not matched to a gene: 11. Germline-derived CDR1 and CDR2 are PRHDT and FYEKMQ (reference sequence). Written as DNA, the CDR3 is TGTGCCAGCAGGGACTCCGGGACAGGGTACGCTGAAGCTTTCTTT. Translating it yields CASRDSGTGYAEAFF.

V usage is TRBV27 and J usage is TRBJ2-1, with a possible D match to TRBD2 (5 bases). Germline-derived CDR1 and CDR2 are MNHEY and SMNVEV (reference sequence). This CDR3 is built from 15 residues. The V end was cut by 3 bases, the J end by 6 bases, with 15 bases between. The CDR3 protein is CASSFAREEGNEQFF. CDR3 in DNA: TGTGCCAGCAGTTTTGCCCGGGAAGAAGGCAATGAGCAGTTCTTC.

V gene TRBV25-1 combines with J gene TRBJ2-3, with D tentatively TRBD2 (5 bases). V was cut by 3 bases and J by 2 bases, with 12 bases left in between. Germline V gene lookup returns CDR1 MGHDK and CDR2 SYGVNS. The CDR3 is made up of 15 amino acids. The CDR3 DNA sequence: TGTGCCAGCAGTGATCTGGAGGCAATCACAGATACGCAGTATTTT. Translation: CASSDLEAITDTQYF. Complete variable domain (other parts from reference TRBV25-1 and TRBJ2-3): EADIYQTPRYLVIGTGKKITLECSQTMGHDKMYWYQQDPGMELHLIHYSYGVNSTEKGDLSSESTVSRIRTEHFPLTLESARPSHTSQYLCASSDLEAITDTQYFGPGTRLTVL.

J is TRBJ1-6 and V is TRBV7-9; maybe TRBD1 (5 bases). The V gene's germline CDR1 is SEHNR and CDR2 FQNEAQ (reference sequence). V was cut by 5 bases and J by 7 bases, with 9 bases left in between. This CDR3 comprises 13 residues. CDR3 loop: CASSPGVNSPLHF. As DNA, the CDR3 is TGTGCCAGCAGCCCGGGGGTCAATTCACCCCTCCACTTT.

The gene calls are TRBV19 and TRBJ1-2; D is unclear. Germline-derived CDR1 and CDR2 are LNHDA and SQIVND (reference sequence). This CDR3 comprises 15 residues. Trimming removed 7 bases at V and 6 bases at J, with 21 bases between. CDR3 protein: CASTTSHGRVHGYTF. In nucleotides, the CDR3 is TGTGCCAGTACCACGTCCCATGGAAGGGTTCATGGCTACACCTTC.

This clone was observed a handful of times. V and J are TRBV29-1 and TRBJ2-4, with D possibly being TRBD1 (6 bases). The CDR3 extends over 13 amino acids. Germline V CDR1 and CDR2: SQVTM, ANQGSEA. Trimming shortened V by 5 bases and J by 3 bases, and 11 bases separated the two germline ends. The chain's CDR3 is CSVTDSDKNIQYF. CDR3 DNA sequence: TGCAGCGTTACGGACAGCGACAAAAACATTCAGTACTTC.

The V gene is TRBV27, the J gene TRBJ2-1, with D maybe TRBD2 (6 bases). The CDR3 totals 17 residues. Germline CDR1 reads MNHEY; CDR2 reads SMNVEV (reference sequence). V dropped 1 base and J dropped 0 bases, with 13 bases sitting between them. The chain's CDR3 is CASSLFGGANSYNEQFF. The CDR3 nucleotides read TGTGCCAGCAGTTTATTTGGCGGGGCCAACTCCTACAATGAGCAGTTCTTC.

This clone turned up a few times. The chain is built from TRBV30 and TRBJ1-1; a possible D gene is TRBD1 (6 bases). The CDR3 covers 13 residues. Germline V gene sequence: CDR1 GTSNPN, CDR2 SVGIG (reference sequence). Trimming cost V 8 bases and J 6 bases, with 19 bases left between them. The CDR3 bases are TGTGCCACTACTTGGGGGGCTACGTCTGAAGCTTTCTTT. Amino acids: CATTWGATSEAFF.

The V gene is TRBV7-9, the J gene TRBJ2-3; maybe TRBD1 (6 bases). The CDR3 loop spans 15 amino acids. The V and J ends lost 5 bases and 0 bases respectively, with 12 bases between them. Per the germline V gene, CDR1 is SEHNR and CDR2 is FQNEAQ (reference sequence). Here the CDR3 DNA reads TGTGCCAGCAGCCCCAGACAGGAAAGCACAGATACGCAGTATTTT. Amino acids: CASSPRQESTDTQYF.

This clone was counted between two and nine times. The chain carries TRBV7-9 and TRBJ1-1; D is uncertain. Germline V gives CDR1 SEHNR, CDR2 FQNEAQ (reference sequence). The CDR3 consists of 12 residues. V lost 1 base, J lost 7 bases, and 7 bases lay in between. For the CDR3, the DNA is TGTGCCAGCAGCTTAGGAAGGGTTGAAGCTTTCTTT. It is translated as CASSLGRVEAFF.

The chain recombines TRBV2 with TRBJ1-4; 9 bases match TRBD1. The V and J ends lost 5 bases and 8 bases, in that order; junction bases with no gene match: 6. Germline V lookup: CDR1 SNHLY, CDR2 FYNNEI. The CDR3 sequence is 14 residues long. CDR3 nucleotides: TGTGCCAGCAGTAAACAGGGGGCGGGCGAAAAACTGTTTTTT. Protein sequence: CASSKQGAGEKLFF.

This chain connects TRBV7-3 to TRBJ1-2; 9 bases line up with TRBD1. Looked up from germline, CDR1 is SGHTA and CDR2 is FQGTGA. CDR3 length: 14 residues. Germline trimming cut 7 bases from V and 4 bases from J; bases unmatched to any gene: 7. CDR3 amino acids: CASNQGTGSYGYTF. The CDR3, as DNA: TGTGCCAGCAATCAAGGGACAGGGAGCTATGGCTACACCTTC.

CDR3 coding DNA: TGTGCCAGCACACTCGGAGCCCCTAGCACAGATACGCAGTATTTT. Its protein product is CASTLGAPSTDTQYF. The chain has TRBV7-9 and TRBJ2-3; D call uncertain. V was pared by 7 bases and J by 0 bases, with 14 bases between. Germline V gene sequence: CDR1 SEHNR, CDR2 FQNEAQ (reference sequence). CDR3 length equals 15 residues.

This clone has more than one count but fewer than ten. The rearrangement uses TRBV13 and TRBJ2-2, with D unresolved. V was pared by 3 bases and J by 2 bases, with 4 bases between. CDR1 is PRHDT, CDR2 FYEKMQ, per germline (reference sequence). This CDR3 spans 13 amino acids. CDR3 bases: TGTGCCAGCAGCTTCGGAAACACCGGGGAGCTGTTTTTT. It yields the protein CASSFGNTGELFF.

The sample holds a few counts of this clone. The chain joins TRBV15 to TRBJ2-1; the D gene is possibly TRBD1 (5 bases). Trimming took off 5 bases at V and 5 bases at J, with 10 bases between the two ends. Looked up from germline, CDR1 is LNHNV and CDR2 is YYDKDF (reference sequence). The CDR3 has 13 amino acids. CDR3 bases: TGTGCCACCAGCGAAGACAGTAACAATGAGCAGTTCTTC. This encodes CATSEDSNNEQFF.

This chain links TRBV27 with TRBJ2-1; no clear D. The CDR3 length is 13 residues. Germline V lookup: CDR1 MNHEY, CDR2 SMNVEV (reference sequence). V lost 11 bases and J lost 7, with 18 bases in between. CDR3 sequence reads: CAAAMAGSNEQFF. CDR3 bases: TGTGCCGCTGCAATGGCAGGTTCGAATGAGCAGTTCTTC.

The V and J genes are TRBV30 and TRBJ1-3; D is undetermined. The CDR3 runs 12 residues. The germline V and J ends were trimmed by 1 base and 3 bases, with 4 bases remaining between them. Per the germline V gene, CDR1 is GTSNPN and CDR2 is SVGIG (reference sequence). CDR3 sequence reads: CAWSEDGNTIYF. The CDR3 nucleotides are TGTGCCTGGAGTGAAGATGGAAACACCATATATTTT.

The chain has TRBV30 and TRBJ1-1, with D maybe TRBD1 (5 bases). The CDR3 has 12 amino acids. Germline-derived CDR1 and CDR2 are GTSNPN and SVGIG (reference sequence). CDR3 sequence (DNA): TGTGGCGGGGCCCGGGGGAACACTGAAGCTTTCTTT. As protein: CGGARGNTEAFF.

The table lists this clone with a few counts. This sequence joins TRBV30 and TRBJ1-1, with 9 bases that match TRBD1. Germline V gives CDR1 GTSNPN, CDR2 SVGIG (reference sequence). This CDR3 is built from 11 residues. The CDR3 loop is CGGQGGTEAFF. Here the CDR3 DNA reads TGTGGGGGACAGGGCGGTACTGAAGCTTTCTTT.

This clone occurred a few times. The rearrangement links TRBV29-1 to TRBJ2-7, with a tentative D call TRBD1 (6 bases). Germline V CDR1 and CDR2: SQVTM, ANQGSEA. The CDR3 covers 13 residues. Trimming removed 5 bases from V and 5 bases from J, with 16 bases in between. In DNA, the CDR3 is TGCAGCGTTTCAGAACAGGGCCTCGACGAGCAGTACTTC. Translating gives CSVSEQGLDEQYF.

The chain combines TRBV6-5 with TRBJ1-5, with D perhaps TRBD1 (5 bases). This CDR3 has 15 residues. Looked up from germline, CDR1 is MNHEY and CDR2 is SVGAGI. The V and J ends lost 5 bases and 4 bases respectively, with 15 bases between them. The CDR3 region has the DNA TGTGCCAGCAGTCCCTGGGACGGACCTAATCAGCCCCAGCATTTT. The encoded protein is CASSPWDGPNQPQHF.